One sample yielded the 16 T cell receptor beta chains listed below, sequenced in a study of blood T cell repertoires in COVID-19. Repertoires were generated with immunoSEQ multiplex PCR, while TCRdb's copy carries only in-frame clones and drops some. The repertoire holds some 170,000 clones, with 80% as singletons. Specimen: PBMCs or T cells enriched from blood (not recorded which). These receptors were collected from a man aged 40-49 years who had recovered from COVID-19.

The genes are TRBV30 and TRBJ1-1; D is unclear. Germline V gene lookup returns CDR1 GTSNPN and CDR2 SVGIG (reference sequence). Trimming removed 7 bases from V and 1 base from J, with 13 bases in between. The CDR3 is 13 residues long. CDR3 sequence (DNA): TGTGCCTCCCTCTACAGTAGGAACACTGAAGCTTTCTTT. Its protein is CASLYSRNTEAFF.

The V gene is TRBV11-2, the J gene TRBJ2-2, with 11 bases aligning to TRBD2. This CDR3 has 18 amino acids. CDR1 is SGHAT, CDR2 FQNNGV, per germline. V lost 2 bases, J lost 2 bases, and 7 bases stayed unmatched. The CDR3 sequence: CASSLWLAGGRNTGELFF. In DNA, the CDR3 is TGTGCCAGCAGCTTATGGCTAGCGGGGGGTAGAAACACCGGGGAGCTGTTTTTT.

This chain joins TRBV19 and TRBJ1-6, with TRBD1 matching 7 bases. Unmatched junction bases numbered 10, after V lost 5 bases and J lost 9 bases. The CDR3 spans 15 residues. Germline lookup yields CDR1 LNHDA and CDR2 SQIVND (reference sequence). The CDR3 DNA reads TGTGCCAGTAGTGCGTCTCAGGGGGACGGTTCACCCCTCCACTTT. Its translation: CASSASQGDGSPLHF.

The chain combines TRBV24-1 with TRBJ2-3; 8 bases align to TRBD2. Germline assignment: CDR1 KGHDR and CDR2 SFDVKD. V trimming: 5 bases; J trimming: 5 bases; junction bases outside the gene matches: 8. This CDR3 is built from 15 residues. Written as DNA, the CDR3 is TGTGCCACCAGTGCCGCTAGCGGGTCGCTAGATACGCAGTATTTT. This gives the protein CATSAASGSLDTQYF.

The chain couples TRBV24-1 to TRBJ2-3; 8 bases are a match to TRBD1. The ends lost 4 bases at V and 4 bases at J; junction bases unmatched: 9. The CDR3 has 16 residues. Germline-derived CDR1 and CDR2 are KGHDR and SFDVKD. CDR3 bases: TGTGCCACCAGTGACCCACTAACAGGGGGTGCAGATACGCAGTATTTT. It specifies CATSDPLTGGADTQYF.

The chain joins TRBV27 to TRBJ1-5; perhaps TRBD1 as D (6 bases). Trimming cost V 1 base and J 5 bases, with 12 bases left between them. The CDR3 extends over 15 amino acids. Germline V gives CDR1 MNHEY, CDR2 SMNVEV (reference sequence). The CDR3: CASSLYRATDQPQHF. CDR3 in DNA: TGTGCCAGCAGTTTATACAGGGCCACGGATCAGCCCCAGCATTTT.

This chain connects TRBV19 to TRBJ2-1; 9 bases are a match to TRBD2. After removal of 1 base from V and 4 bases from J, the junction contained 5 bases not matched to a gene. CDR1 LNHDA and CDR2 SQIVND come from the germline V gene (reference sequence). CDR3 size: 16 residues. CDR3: CASSIGGGGVYNEQFF. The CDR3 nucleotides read TGTGCCAGTAGTATAGGTGGCGGGGGGGTTTACAATGAGCAGTTCTTC.

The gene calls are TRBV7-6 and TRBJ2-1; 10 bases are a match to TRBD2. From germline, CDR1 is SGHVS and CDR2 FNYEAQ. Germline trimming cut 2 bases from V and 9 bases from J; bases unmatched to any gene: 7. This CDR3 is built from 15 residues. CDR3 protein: CASSLRSGGAGEQFF. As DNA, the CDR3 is TGTGCCAGCAGCTTAAGAAGCGGGGGGGCGGGTGAGCAGTTCTTC.

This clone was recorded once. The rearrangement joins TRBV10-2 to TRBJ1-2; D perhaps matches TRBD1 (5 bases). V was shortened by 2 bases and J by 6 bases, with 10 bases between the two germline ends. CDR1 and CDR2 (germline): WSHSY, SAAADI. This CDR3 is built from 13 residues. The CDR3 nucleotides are TGCGCCAGCAGTGAGGTGGGGGGAGATGGCTACACCTTC. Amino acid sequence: CASSEVGGDGYTF.

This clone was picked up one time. For the CDR3, the DNA is TGTGCCAGCGCCAGGGACACCGCTACAGGTAGCACCTTC. Its translation is CASARDTATGSTF. This rearrangement joins TRBV6-5 to TRBJ1-2, with a weak D call TRBD1 (6 bases). The CDR3 totals 13 residues. Germline V gene sequence: CDR1 MNHEY, CDR2 SVGAGI. Trimming removed 8 bases at V and 13 bases at J, with 23 bases between.

Written as DNA, the CDR3 is TGTGCCAGCACAGGGGTCATGAACACTGAAGCTTTCTTT. The encoded protein is CASTGVMNTEAFF. The V call is TRBV9, the J call TRBJ1-1, with a weak D call TRBD1 (6 bases). In germline, CDR1 is SGDLS, CDR2 YYNGEE. Trimming stripped 6 bases from V and 0 bases from J, with 9 bases between. This CDR3 spans 13 amino acids.

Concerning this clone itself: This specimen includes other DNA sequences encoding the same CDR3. CDR3 coding DNA: TGTGCCAGCTCAGTATACTATGGCTACACCTTC. This translates into CASSVYYGYTF. The chain has TRBV12-3 or TRBV12-4 and TRBJ1-2, with unresolved D. Trimming shortened V by 8 bases and J by 3 bases, and 7 bases separated the two germline ends. The CDR3 is made up of 11 amino acids.

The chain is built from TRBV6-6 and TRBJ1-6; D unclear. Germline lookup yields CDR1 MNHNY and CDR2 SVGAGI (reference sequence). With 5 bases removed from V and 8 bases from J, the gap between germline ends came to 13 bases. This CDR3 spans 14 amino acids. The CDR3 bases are TGTGCCAGCAGTCTAACCCACAGAGATTCACCCCTCCACTTT. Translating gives CASSLTHRDSPLHF.

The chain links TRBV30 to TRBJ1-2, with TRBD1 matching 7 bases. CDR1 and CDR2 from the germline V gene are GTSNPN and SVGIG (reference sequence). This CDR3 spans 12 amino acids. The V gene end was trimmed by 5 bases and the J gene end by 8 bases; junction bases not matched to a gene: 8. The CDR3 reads CAWAQGVAGYTF. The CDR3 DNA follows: TGTGCCTGGGCCCAGGGGGTAGCGGGCTACACCTTC.

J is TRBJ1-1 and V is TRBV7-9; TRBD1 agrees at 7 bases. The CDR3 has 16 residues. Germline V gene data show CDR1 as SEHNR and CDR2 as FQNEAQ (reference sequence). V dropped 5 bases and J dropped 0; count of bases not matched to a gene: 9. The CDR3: CASSPDTGAMNTEAFF. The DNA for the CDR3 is TGTGCCAGCAGCCCAGACACAGGGGCTATGAACACTGAAGCTTTCTTT. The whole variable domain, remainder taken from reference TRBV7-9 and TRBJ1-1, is DTGVSQNPRHKITKRGQNVTFRCDPISEHNRLYWYRQTLGQGPEFLTYFQNEAQLEKSRLLSDRFSAERPKGSFSTLEIQRTEQGDSAMYLCASSPDTGAMNTEAFFGQGTRLTVV.

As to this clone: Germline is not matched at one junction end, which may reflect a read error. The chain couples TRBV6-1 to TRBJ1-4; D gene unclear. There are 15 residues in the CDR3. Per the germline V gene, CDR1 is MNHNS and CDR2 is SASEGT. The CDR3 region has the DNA TGTGCCAGCAGCGAAGACGGTGCAACTAATGAAAAACTGTTTTTT. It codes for CASSEDGATNEKLFF.